This TCR beta chain was sequenced for a study of low-dose radiotherapy and immunotherapy resistance in tumors. As for the study in general: Cohort 1 received 0.5 Gy per fraction every 2 weeks, totaling 6.5 Gy. Intravenous ipilimumab 1 mg/kg every six weeks was given with nivolumab 240 mg every two weeks.

Described time point: before trial treatment. It was nivolumab, ipilimumab, aspirin, low-dose cyclophosphamide and low-dose radiotherapy that donors received. Eligibility criteria specified advanced solid malignancies devoid of tumor-infiltrating lymphocytes. As to this clonotype: Relative to the germline gene, one junction end is altered; a read error may explain this.

Primers used for first-strand cDNA, a TRAV- and TRBV-specific set, covered both alpha and beta chains. TCRs underwent roughly 20 PCR cycles of amplification with a constant-region primer and V-primer adapter. One entry per CDR3 protein results from TCRdb running MiXCR on the reads. The repertoire consists of 64,000 or so distinct CDR3 sequences, with around a third occurring once and the leading ten covering 11%. The TCR sequence derives from a female donor with ovarian cancer. The starting material was PBMCs, obtained before treatment.

This CDR3 is CTSSRLAGDSTDTQYF. CDR3 DNA sequence: TGTACCAGCAGTCGACTAGCGGGGGATAGCACAGATACGCAGTATTTT. This chain links TRBV6-1 with TRBJ2-3; 12 nucleotides align to TRBD2. Germline values: CDR1 MNHNS, CDR2 SASEGT. This CDR3 is built from 16 residues.